The 14 T cell receptor beta chains given below trace back to one sample, sequenced in a study of somatic mutations in cytotoxic T cells in rheumatoid arthritis. Repertoires were generated with immunoSEQ multiplex PCR, while TCRdb's copy carries only in-frame clones and drops some. The table has approximately 20,000 clones, roughly 82% seen once. The sequencing input was CD8+ T cells sorted from blood. The receptors derive from a woman in her forties or fifties in good health.

The rearrangement joins TRBV6-7 to TRBJ1-5; D uncertain. TRBV6-7 belongs to the ORF category, with a function that is uncertain. The CDR3 consists of 14 residues. V dropped 4 bases and J dropped 1 base, with 8 bases sitting between them. The CDR3 is CASSSAGSNQPQHF. CDR3 in DNA: TGTGCCAGCAGTTCGGCGGGAAGCAATCAGCCCCAGCATTTT.

The genes are TRBV12-5 and TRBJ2-2, with TRBD2 identical over 10 bases. Germline values: CDR1 LGHNT, CDR2 FRNRAP. The CDR3 sequence is 16 residues long. The V gene end was trimmed by 6 bases and the J gene end by 5 bases; junction bases not matched to a gene: 9. CDR3 in DNA: TGTGCTAGTGGGCTAGCGGGAGAGGTACGGACCGGGGAGCTGTTTTTT. Its protein product is CASGLAGEVRTGELFF.

This clone was seen only a few times. This CDR3 reads CASSQVALLGTFDEQYF. Here the CDR3 DNA reads TGTGCCAGCAGCCAAGTTGCACTCTTAGGGACCTTCGACGAGCAGTACTTC. V and J are TRBV14 and TRBJ2-7, with D perhaps being TRBD1 or TRBD2 (5 bases each). Trimming stripped 1 base from V and 5 bases from J, with 21 bases between. Germline values: CDR1 SGHDN, CDR2 FVKESK. The CDR3 has 17 amino acids.

This chain uses TRBV6-1 with TRBJ2-7; weak D call: TRBD2 (6 bases). The V gene lost 0 bases and the J gene lost 7 bases, with 7 bases spanning the gap. The CDR3 contains 12 residues. The V gene's germline CDR1 is MNHNS and CDR2 SASEGT. The CDR3: CASSEAAGEQYF. The CDR3 coding sequence is TGTGCCAGCAGTGAAGCGGCGGGAGAGCAGTACTTC.

This chain joins TRBV2 and TRBJ2-7; unclear D gene. V was clipped by 6 bases and J by 6 bases, with 6 bases between them. In germline, CDR1 is SNHLY, CDR2 FYNNEI. The CDR3 is 10 residues long. The CDR3 sequence is CASSTREQYF. Here the CDR3 DNA reads TGTGCCAGCAGCACTCGCGAGCAGTACTTC.

This chain links TRBV5-4 with TRBJ2-7, with D unclear. The CDR3 sequence is 12 residues long. Trimming pared 2 bases from V and 7 bases from J, leaving 10 bases between. Per the germline V gene, CDR1 is SGHNT and CDR2 is YYREEE (reference sequence). This CDR3 reads CASSFGQGEQYF. The CDR3 nucleotides are TGTGCCAGCAGCTTTGGTCAAGGAGAGCAGTACTTC.

This clone was counted a few times. V and J are TRBV7-9 and TRBJ1-1; 9 positions agree with TRBD1. This CDR3 comprises 15 residues. Looked up from germline, CDR1 is SEHNR and CDR2 is FQNEAQ (reference sequence). Germline trimming cut 5 bases from V and 3 bases from J; bases unmatched to any gene: 7. CDR3 DNA sequence: TGTGCCAGCAGCATAGAGGACAGGGGTTACACTGAAGCTTTCTTT. Encoded protein: CASSIEDRGYTEAFF.

This clone showed up just a few times. The chain couples TRBV9 to TRBJ1-2; D unresolved. The CDR3 is made up of 13 amino acids. V lost 4 bases and J 6 bases, leaving 13 bases between the germline ends. Germline CDR1 and CDR2: SGDLS and YYNGEE. CDR3 in DNA: TGTGCCAGCAGCACCCGCCAGGCGCATGGCTACACCTTC. Residues: CASSTRQAHGYTF.

The rearrangement links TRBV9 to TRBJ2-1, with D tentatively TRBD1 or TRBD2 (5 bases each). There are 16 residues in the CDR3. CDR1 and CDR2 from the germline V gene are SGDLS and YYNGEE. Trimming removed 7 bases from V and 4 bases from J, with 21 bases in between. The CDR3, as DNA: TGTGCCAGCGATGATTGGGACCCGTACCGGTACAATGAGCAGTTCTTC. Amino acids: CASDDWDPYRYNEQFF.

The chain recombines TRBV6-5 with TRBJ2-7; D uncertain. V was trimmed by 0 bases and J by 6 bases, leaving 18 bases between them. Germline CDR1 and CDR2: MNHEY and SVGAGI. This CDR3 has 16 residues. The CDR3 sequence is CASSYSLLGSRSEQYF. The CDR3 bases are TGTGCCAGCAGTTACTCGTTACTTGGGTCCCGGTCCGAGCAGTACTTC.

This clone has only a few counts. The V and J genes are TRBV7-9 and TRBJ2-7, with 14 bases fitting TRBD2. Per germline, CDR1 SEHNR and CDR2 FQNEAQ (reference sequence). This CDR3 region has 19 residues. J gave up 3 bases and V 5 bases, and 15 bases lay outside the gene matches. CDR3 amino acids: CASSHGLAGGPILLYEQYF. The CDR3 bases are TGTGCCAGCAGCCATGGACTAGCGGGAGGACCTATTTTACTCTACGAGCAGTACTTC.

The chain links TRBV25-1 to TRBJ1-2; D is ambiguous. The germline V gene has CDR1 MGHDK and CDR2 SYGVNS. The V end was cut by 3 bases, the J end by 6 bases, with 17 bases between. The CDR3 loop spans 15 amino acids. The CDR3 nucleotides read TGTGCCAGCAGTGATGTTAGAAGTTGGATCAATGGCTACACCTTC. This sequence encodes CASSDVRSWINGYTF.

V usage is TRBV7-2 and J usage is TRBJ2-3; 12 nucleotides agree with TRBD2. The CDR3 loop spans 14 amino acids. Unmatched junction bases numbered 6, after V lost 8 bases and J lost 6 bases. CDR1 and CDR2 (germline): SGHTA, FQGNSA. CDR3 residues: CASSRLAGVDTQYF. CDR3 DNA sequence: TGTGCCAGCTCACGACTAGCGGGGGTGGATACGCAGTATTTT.

The chain employs TRBV19 and TRBJ2-1; 7 bases are shared with TRBD1. Germline loops: CDR1 LNHDA, CDR2 SQIVND (reference sequence). V gave up 5 bases and J gave up 8 bases; unmatched junction bases: 6. CDR3 length: 13 residues. The CDR3 DNA reads as TGTGCCAGTAGTGCCGGACAGGATTATGAGCAGTTCTTC. As protein: CASSAGQDYEQFF. Combining the CDR3 with reference TRBV19 and TRBJ2-1 gives the whole variable domain DGGITQSPKYLFRKEGQNVTLSCEQNLNHDAMYWYRQDPGQGLRLIYYSQIVNDFQKGDIAEGYSVSREKKESFPLTVTSAQKNPTAFYLCASSAGQDYEQFFGPGTRLTVL.